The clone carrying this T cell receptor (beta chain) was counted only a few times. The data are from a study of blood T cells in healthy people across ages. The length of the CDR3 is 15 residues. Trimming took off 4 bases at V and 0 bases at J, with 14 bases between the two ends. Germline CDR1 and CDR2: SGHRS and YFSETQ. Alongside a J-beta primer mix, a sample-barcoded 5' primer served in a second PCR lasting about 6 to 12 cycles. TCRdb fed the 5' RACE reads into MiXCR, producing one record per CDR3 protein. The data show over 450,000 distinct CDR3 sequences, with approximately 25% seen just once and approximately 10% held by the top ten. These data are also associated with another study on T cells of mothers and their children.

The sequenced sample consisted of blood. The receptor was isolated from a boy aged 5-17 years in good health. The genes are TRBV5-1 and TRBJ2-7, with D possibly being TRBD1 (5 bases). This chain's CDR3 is CASSILTDSSYEQYF. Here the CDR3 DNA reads TGCGCCAGCAGCATCCTGACCGACAGCTCCTACGAGCAGTACTTC.